This record concerns one T cell receptor beta chain sequence. The sample holds many counts of this clonotype. This clone's antigen is unknown. No quality values exist for individual bases; no much larger clone is one base distant. The source of the sample is a study of T cell repertoires in cytomegalovirus infection (dated by TCRdb to between 2019 and 2020). Looking at the study overall: The HLA type of each donor mattered for the analysis, because public TCR beta signatures pointed to carriage of CMV infection along with the matching HLA type.

TCRdb records Illumina HiSeq 1500 as the sequencer. TCRdb reprocessing: public reads trimmed at Q25 with fastp, clones called with MiXCR, in-frame beta chains kept. Rows merge per CDR3 protein into single entries with the most common DNA and genes. The sample yields around 310,000 distinct CDR3 sequences; about a sixth were counted once. The ten most abundant clones make up 12% of the sample. V lost 6 bases and J lost 1 base, and the count of bases not matched to a germline gene is 3. Counted from cysteine to phenylalanine, this CDR3 has 14 amino acids. Solely the CDR3 DNA is kept, with 42 bases framed from the first base. What the study reported, not specific to this receptor: The ex vivo response was dominated by HLA-C-restricted CMV-specific TCR beta clonotypes, which also provided the single most frequent clonotype in two of eight donors. In both this cohort and an independent approximately 400-donor cohort, the cumulative frequency of public TCR beta family members distinguished carriers of CMV infection plus the relevant HLA type.

Sequencing used PBMCs. Recombination connected TRBV12-3 or TRBV12-4 to TRBJ2-4; TRBD1 lines up with 7 middle nucleotides. The sequence came from a human donor in good health (CMV status not recorded). Some clones in this sample may be carry-over from other donors' samples. The sequence in DNA is TGTGCCAGCAGCCAGGACAGGGCCAAAAACATTCAGTACTTC. It is translated as CASSQDRAKNIQYF.